These 26 T cell receptor beta chains came from one sample sequenced in a study of early T cells in non-severe SARS-CoV-2 infection. A single record per CDR3 protein comes from TCRdb applying MiXCR to the 5' RACE reads. The sample holds about 61,000 distinct CDR3 sequences, around 13% seen once. The input for sequencing was whole blood, taken at baseline. Receptors originate from an adult who was a healthcare worker with PCR-confirmed SARS-CoV-2 infection or an uninfected control (not recorded which). The donor label of this sample is uncertain.

V and J are TRBV11-2 and TRBJ2-5; 7 nucleotides agree with TRBD1. This CDR3 comprises 16 residues. Germline V gives CDR1 SGHAT, CDR2 FQNNGV. V trimming: 1 base; J trimming: 2 bases; junction bases outside the gene matches: 7. CDR3 nucleotide sequence: TGTGCCAGCAGCTTAGCCCGGGACAGAGTGCAAGAGACCCAGTACTTC. Translating it yields CASSLARDRVQETQYF. Together with reference TRBV11-2 and TRBJ2-5, the CDR3 gives the full variable domain: EAGVAQSPRYKIIEKRQSVAFWCNPISGHATLYWYQQILGQGPKLLIQFQNNGVVDDSQLPKDRFSAERLKGVDSTLKIQPAKLEDSAVYLCASSLARDRVQETQYFGPGTRLLVL.

The chain has TRBV10-3 and TRBJ2-6; a possible D gene is TRBD2 (7 bases). This CDR3 comprises 19 residues. V was clipped by 4 bases and J by 0 bases, with 19 bases between them. From germline, CDR1 is ENHRY and CDR2 SYGVKD. DNA for the CDR3: TGTGCCATCAGTGCCCCGGGGGGCAGGGGTAGCTCTGGGGCCAACGTCCTGACTTTC. Residues: CAISAPGGRGSSGANVLTF.

This clonotype was found many times. The CDR3 sequence: CSTTTGVYYGYTF. CDR3 nucleotides: TGCAGCACAACCACAGGGGTGTACTATGGCTACACCTTC. The chain employs TRBV29-1 and TRBJ1-2; 7 bases are shared with TRBD1. V was pared by 8 bases and J by 3 bases, with 9 bases of the junction left unmatched. This CDR3 is built from 13 residues. Germline V lookup: CDR1 SQVTM, CDR2 ANQGSEA. Complete variable domain (other parts from reference TRBV29-1 and TRBJ1-2): SAVISQKPSRDICQRGTSLTIQCQVDSQVTMMFWYRQQPGQSLTLIATANQGSEATYESGFVIDKFPISRPNLTFSTLTVSNMSPEDSSIYLCSTTTGVYYGYTFGSGTRLTVV.

This clonotype was observed a handful of times. V is TRBV3-1 and J is TRBJ2-7; D is uncertain. CDR3 size: 13 residues. V lost 0 bases, J lost 8 bases, and 11 bases lay in between. Germline V lookup: CDR1 LGHDT, CDR2 YNNKEL (reference sequence). DNA of the CDR3: TGTGCCAGCAGCCAAGATTTAGAAGGACAGCAGTACGTC. This encodes CASSQDLEGQQYV.

This clonotype was seen more than once but under ten times. This chain joins TRBV24-1 and TRBJ2-6; 7 bases are a match to TRBD1. This CDR3 contains 14 residues. Germline lookup yields CDR1 KGHDR and CDR2 SFDVKD. V lost 6 bases, J lost 2 bases, and 0 bases stayed unmatched. CDR3 protein: CATSQGAGANVLTF. The CDR3, as DNA: TGTGCCACCAGTCAGGGGGCTGGGGCCAACGTCCTGACTTTC.

The J gene is TRBJ1-1, the V gene TRBV29-1; D ambiguous. Germline lookup yields CDR1 SQVTM and CDR2 ANQGSEA. The germline V and J ends were trimmed by 3 bases and 0 bases, with 2 bases remaining between them. The CDR3 contains 11 residues. The CDR3 nucleotides read TGCAGCGTTGATGTGAACACTGAAGCTTTCTTT. This encodes CSVDVNTEAFF.

This clonotype turned up a few times. The chain joins TRBV7-3 to TRBJ1-4; perhaps TRBD1 as D (5 bases). In germline, CDR1 is SGHTA, CDR2 FQGTGA. The germline V and J ends were trimmed by 2 bases and 7 bases, with 17 bases remaining between them. This CDR3 region has 16 residues. The CDR3 here is CASSLGKQDSCEKLFF. The CDR3 DNA follows: TGTGCCAGCAGCTTAGGAAAACAGGACTCATGTGAAAAACTGTTTTTT.

The chain uses TRBV12-3 or TRBV12-4 and TRBJ2-3, with D perhaps TRBD2 (7 bases). This CDR3 has 16 amino acids. V lost 6 bases to trimming and J lost 2 bases, with 18 bases between them. The CDR3, as DNA: TGTGCCAGCAGGAGAAGGCAAGGGGGGGTCACAGATACGCAGTATTTT. Translating it yields CASRRRQGGVTDTQYF.

The genes are TRBV9 and TRBJ1-2; D not certain. The germline V gene encodes CDR1 SGDLS and CDR2 YYNGEE. The CDR3 loop spans 16 amino acids. V was cut by 3 bases and J by 4 bases, with 19 bases left in between. As DNA, the CDR3 is TGTGCCAGCAGCGCCAGTATCAGCCGCTTTTTCTATGGCTACACCTTC. This codes for CASSASISRFFYGYTF.

There are a few counts of this clonotype. The genes are TRBV18 and TRBJ2-6; maybe TRBD1 (6 bases). There are 16 residues in the CDR3. Trimming removed 3 bases at V and 0 bases at J, with 9 bases between. CDR1 and CDR2 from the germline V gene are KGHSH and LQKENI. The DNA for the CDR3 is TGTGCCAGCTCACCTCAGGGGAGCTCTGGGGCCAACGTCCTGACTTTC. Translated: CASSPQGSSGANVLTF.

This clonotype has just a few counts. The genes are TRBV5-4 and TRBJ1-2, with D unresolved. Trimming took 2 bases from V and 3 from J, leaving 8 bases between them. The CDR3 length is 13 residues. In germline, CDR1 is SGHNT, CDR2 YYREEE (reference sequence). CDR3 DNA: TGTGCCAGCAGCTTTGGGGAGGACTATGGCTACACCTTC. Its translation is CASSFGEDYGYTF.

The gene calls are TRBV20-1 and TRBJ2-3; 8 bases line up with TRBD2. The CDR3 has 15 residues. Germline values: CDR1 DFQATT, CDR2 SNEGSKA (reference sequence). The V gene end was trimmed by 3 bases and the J gene end by 5 bases; junction bases not matched to a gene: 10. The CDR3 DNA is TGCAGTGCTAGGGCCTTGGGACTAGTTTTAGATACGCAGTATTTT. The encoded protein is CSARALGLVLDTQYF.

This clonotype was detected a few times. The chain combines TRBV2 with TRBJ1-2; 7 nucleotides line up with TRBD1. Germline V gene lookup returns CDR1 SNHLY and CDR2 FYNNEI. J was trimmed by 2 bases and V by 6 bases; bases with no gene match: 6. The CDR3 runs 14 residues. CDR3 coding DNA: TGTGCCAGCAGGAAACAGGGGTTAAACTATGGCTACACCTTC. This sequence encodes CASRKQGLNYGYTF.

The sample holds many counts of this clonotype. V is TRBV7-9 and J is TRBJ2-3; possible D gene TRBD2, 6 bases. CDR1 SEHNR and CDR2 FQNEAQ come from the germline V gene (reference sequence). V was pared by 3 bases and J by 3 bases, with 13 bases between. This CDR3 comprises 15 residues. The DNA for the CDR3 is TGTGCCAGCAGCTTCGCCGACGCGGGGACAGATACGCAGTATTTT. This sequence encodes CASSFADAGTDTQYF.

The genes are TRBV10-2 and TRBJ1-3, with D perhaps TRBD1 (5 bases). Trimming removed 6 bases from V and 2 bases from J, with 11 bases in between. CDR3 length equals 14 residues. Germline lookup yields CDR1 WSHSY and CDR2 SAAADI. The CDR3 sequence is CASRGTNAGNTIYF. CDR3 bases: TGCGCCAGCAGGGGGACCAACGCTGGAAACACCATATATTTT.

This clonotype was counted only a few times. The chain recombines TRBV11-2 with TRBJ1-2, with D unresolved. The CDR3 is 15 residues long. The V end lost 5 bases, the J end lost 4 bases, and 17 bases lay between the germline ends. Germline-derived CDR1 and CDR2 are SGHAT and FQNNGV. The CDR3 bases are TGTGCCAGCAGCCCAAACCCCGCGCAGACCTATGGCTACACCTTC. This translates into CASSPNPAQTYGYTF.

The chain is built from TRBV5-6 and TRBJ2-5, with 8 bases aligning to TRBD2. The CDR3 runs 13 residues. The ends lost 6 bases at V and 5 bases at J; junction bases unmatched: 6. Per the germline V gene, CDR1 is SGHDT and CDR2 is YYEEEE. CDR3 loop: CASNGLAGETQYF. CDR3 nucleotide sequence: TGTGCCAGCAACGGACTAGCCGGGGAGACCCAGTACTTC.

This clonotype was seen a handful of times. The chain employs TRBV7-9 and TRBJ2-5; D perhaps matches TRBD1 (5 bases). The germline gives CDR1 SEHNR, CDR2 FQNEAQ (reference sequence). The CDR3 length is 13 residues. Trimming shortened V by 10 bases and J by 2 bases, and 14 bases separated the two germline ends. The CDR3 region is CATGDRPQETQYF. The CDR3 DNA reads as TGTGCCACGGGCGACAGACCGCAAGAGACCCAGTACTTC.

At least ten counts were recorded for this clonotype. The V gene is TRBV29-1, the J gene TRBJ2-3; D remains ambiguous. This CDR3 contains 14 residues. CDR1 and CDR2 (germline): SQVTM, ANQGSEA. Trimming shortened V by 7 bases and J by 4 bases, and 18 bases separated the two germline ends. CDR3 region: CSAVTVIRADTQYF. The CDR3 DNA reads TGCAGCGCCGTTACGGTCATACGGGCAGATACGCAGTATTTT.

J is TRBJ2-3 and V is TRBV3-1; D uncertain. V lost 1 base to trimming and J lost 3 bases, with 11 bases between them. Germline V gene sequence: CDR1 LGHDT, CDR2 YNNKEL (reference sequence). The CDR3 consists of 15 residues. CDR3 loop: CASSQGWTDTDTQYF. CDR3 DNA sequence: TGTGCCAGCAGCCAAGGTTGGACCGATACAGATACGCAGTATTTT.

The CDR3 DNA follows: TGCAGTGCTAGAGACTTTAGCTCCTACAATGAGCAGTTCTTC. It translates to CSARDFSSYNEQFF. This rearrangement joins TRBV20-1 to TRBJ2-1; D unresolved. Germline CDR1 DFQATT, CDR2 SNEGSKA (reference sequence). V was clipped by 0 bases and J by 0 bases, with 6 bases between them. This CDR3 comprises 14 residues.

This clonotype was detected only a few times. The V call is TRBV5-1, the J call TRBJ2-1; TRBD1 matches at 8 bases. Germline V lookup: CDR1 SGHRS, CDR2 YFSETQ. This CDR3 has 15 amino acids. Trimming cost V 2 bases and J 2 bases; bases outside gene matches: 3. Here the CDR3 reads CASSFGTGPYNEQFF. The CDR3 DNA is TGCGCCAGCAGCTTCGGGACAGGTCCCTACAATGAGCAGTTCTTC. Supplemented by reference TRBV5-1 and TRBJ2-1, the full variable domain reads KAGVTQTPRYLIKTRGQQVTLSCSPISGHRSVSWYQQTPGQGLQFLFEYFSETQRNKGNFPGRFSGRQFSNSRSEMNVSTLELGDSALYLCASSFGTGPYNEQFFGPGTRLTVL.

CDR3 sequence: CATSRDGGIEQYV. CDR3 DNA: TGTGCCACCAGCAGAGACGGGGGAATCGAGCAGTACGTC. J is TRBJ2-7 and V is TRBV15; D may be TRBD2 (6 bases). CDR3 length: 13 residues. Germline CDR1 reads LNHNV; CDR2 reads YYDKDF (reference sequence). Trimming took 0 bases from V and 6 from J, leaving 9 bases between them.

V is TRBV28 and J is TRBJ2-1; the match to TRBD2 covers 12 bases. J was trimmed by 4 bases and V by 6 bases; bases with no gene match: 13. CDR3 size: 18 residues. In germline, CDR1 is MDHEN, CDR2 SYDVKM. The DNA of the CDR3 is TGTGCCAGCAGCCCCCCCGGACTAGCGGGGATGACGTACAATGAGCAGTTCTTC. Translation: CASSPPGLAGMTYNEQFF.

In this sample, this clonotype turned up many times. This chain links TRBV9 with TRBJ2-1, with TRBD1 identical over 7 bases. Trimming at V came to 0 bases and at J to 10 bases, leaving 16 bases not matched to a gene. Germline V CDR1 and CDR2: SGDLS, YYNGEE. CDR3 length: 17 amino acids. This chain's CDR3 is CASSVDVVPGGDFEQFF. Written as DNA, the CDR3 is TGTGCCAGCAGCGTAGACGTAGTCCCAGGGGGTGATTTCGAGCAGTTCTTC.

The genes are TRBV9 and TRBJ2-2; D not resolved. The germline V and J ends were trimmed by 0 bases and 0 bases, with 9 bases remaining between them. The germline CDR1 and CDR2 sequences are SGDLS and YYNGEE. The CDR3 loop spans 16 amino acids. The CDR3 loop reads CASSVAAAANTGELFF. The CDR3 DNA reads TGTGCCAGCAGCGTAGCCGCGGCAGCGAACACCGGGGAGCTGTTTTTT.